The present entry profiles one TCR beta chain with its context. No antigen is known for it. This sample stems from a study of breast tumors, draining lymph nodes, adjacent tissues. Whole-study findings and limits: Findings are consistent with lymph node origin and intratumoral expansion of most tumor T cells. Tumor TCR diversity was below lymph nodes but above nontumor tissue.

Axillary draining lymph nodes of breast cancer patients supplied the node samples. The CDR3 runs 14 residues. Between the trimmed V and J ends, which lost 4 bases and 6 bases, there was a span of 18 bases. Per germline, CDR1 DFQATT and CDR2 SNEGSKA (reference sequence). From the multiplex PCR reads, TCRdb called clonotypes with MiXCR, one entry per CDR3 protein. The sample includes around 290,000 distinct CDR3 sequences, about 33% seen only once; the top ten take around 1%. Sequenced: axillary lymph node tissue. The clonotype comes from a female donor with breast cancer. Some clones in this sample may be carry-over from other donors' samples. This rearrangement joins TRBV20-1 to TRBJ2-5; possibly TRBD2 for D (6 bases). CDR3 DNA: TGCAGTGCTAAGCCACTAGCCGGAGTGAAGACCCAGTACTTC. Protein product: CSAKPLAGVKTQYF.